Sequencing of this T cell receptor beta chain was carried out in a study of Tregs in tolerant kidney transplant recipients. There are 16 residues in the CDR3. Germline V gene sequence: CDR1 SGHAT, CDR2 FQNNGV. Losses at the gene ends were 0 bases for V and 4 bases for J; bases not matched to a gene: 6. Produced via immunoSEQ multiplex PCR; TCRdb's table is partial and in-frame only. The repertoire consists of about 240,000 clones, with more than 65% occurring once and the leading ten covering approximately 0.69%. The specimen sequenced was CD4+ T cells from blood. The chain couples TRBV11-2 to TRBJ2-3; 8 positions match TRBD2. This clonotype was sampled from a human donor in good health. CDR3 protein: CASSLEAGVVSDTQYF. The CDR3 DNA reads TGTGCCAGCAGCTTAGAAGCGGGAGTGGTCTCAGATACGCAGTATTTT.